The present T cell receptor beta chain was sequenced within a study of blood T cell repertoires in COVID-19. Overall study context: PBMCs, B-cell-depleted T cells, or T cells were the source of the cDNA or gDNA that made up the material.

The germline gives CDR1 KGHSY, CDR2 FQNENV. The CDR3 length is 15 residues. V lost 4 bases to trimming and J lost 5 bases, with 15 bases between them. Participant age was roughly 18 to 100 years, and participants resided in approximately 25 US areas. Researchers sorted participants into cohorts using their self-reported clinical history. Among Cohort 3 donors, those recovered had two negative PCRs, clearance, or symptom resolution. Here immunoSEQ multiplex PCR was the method, and the copy in TCRdb shows in-frame clones only, minus some. This table holds fewer than 450,000 clones, 90% found once. The V and J genes are TRBV16 and TRBJ1-5; maybe TRBD1 (6 bases). What was sequenced was PBMCs or T cells enriched from blood (not recorded which). The sequence was collected from a man aged 18 to 29 who had recovered from COVID-19. CDR3 sequence reads: CASSPLSGGDQPQHF. The CDR3 DNA is TGTGCCAGCAGCCCTCTTAGCGGGGGCGATCAGCCCCAGCATTTT.